These T cell receptor beta chains were read from a single sample in a study of graft-versus-host responses after intestinal transplantation. These receptors' antigens are unknown. Generated by immunoSEQ multiplex PCR, the TCRdb table keeps only in-frame clones and is missing some. The sample carries 75,000 to 100,000 clones, 92% recorded once. The sequenced sample was unstimulated CD4+ T cells sorted from spleen or lymph node cells, obtained before intestinal transplant. These receptors originate from a human donor who received an intestinal transplant. CDR3s include the opening cysteine and the closing phenylalanine or tryptophan. D genes are given only for firm matches. Size is omitted from some rows. Given values are once, few, many or a class for expanded clones.

>TRBV18|TRBJ1-1|-|TRBD1
CASSRLKGAPGTEAFF
TGTGCCAGCTCACGCCTCAAGGGGGCGCCAGGGACTGAAGCTTTCTTT
>TRBV5-1|TRBJ2-3|-|TRBD2
CASSSRPSGRARDTQYF
TGCGCCAGCAGCTCCCGGCCTAGCGGGAGGGCCAGGGATACGCAGTATTTT
>TRBV6-5|TRBJ1-6|few|-
CASSYTGGQGYSPLHF
TGTGCCAGCAGTTACACGGGGGGGCAGGGGTATTCACCCCTCCACTTT
>TRBV7-6|TRBJ1-4|-|TRBD1
CASSRLTGGDEKLFF
TGTGCCAGCAGCCGCCTGACAGGGGGGGATGAAAAACTGTTTTTT
>TRBV9|TRBJ2-2|-|TRBD1
CASSVHQQTGGYTGELFF
TGTGCCAGCAGCGTCCACCAACAGACAGGGGGCTACACCGGGGAGCTGTTTTTT
>TRBV5-1|TRBJ1-6|-|TRBD1
CASRGQDNSPLHF
TGCGCCAGCAGGGGACAGGATAATTCACCCCTCCACTTT
>TRBV6-5|TRBJ2-1|-|-
CASSYLSGSRIEQFF
TGTGCCAGCAGTTACTTAAGTGGGAGTCGGATTGAGCAGTTCTTC
>TRBV6-5|TRBJ2-1|-|TRBD1
CASSYLGTGGYNEQFF
TGTGCCAGCAGTTACTTAGGGACAGGGGGGTACAATGAGCAGTTCTTC
>TRBV2|TRBJ2-4|-|TRBD1
CASRGQGRNIQYF
TGTGCCAGCAGGGGACAGGGTAGAAACATTCAGTACTTC
>TRBV18|TRBJ2-1|-|TRBD1
CASLLSSGQLYNEQFF
TGTGCCAGCCTTCTAAGTTCGGGACAGTTGTACAATGAGCAGTTCTTC
>TRBV10-2|TRBJ1-1|-|-
CASSESYTEAFF
TGCGCCAGCAGTGAGTCCTACACTGAAGCTTTCTTT
>TRBV23-1|TRBJ1-2|-|-
CASSQSRGNYGYTF
TGCGCCAGCAGTCAATCTAGGGGAAACTATGGCTACACCTTC
>TRBV5-4|TRBJ2-3|-|TRBD2
CASSSGGTRTDTQYF
TGTGCCAGCAGCTCCGGGGGGACCAGGACGGATACGCAGTATTTT
>TRBV6-4|TRBJ2-1|-|TRBD2
CASSDTSGRNEQFF
TGTGCCAGCAGTGACACTAGCGGGAGGAATGAGCAGTTCTTC
>TRBV10-2|TRBJ1-4|-|TRBD1
CASPGFRGEKLFF
TGCGCCAGCCCGGGTTTCAGGGGGGAAAAACTGTTTTTT
>TRBV6-5|TRBJ2-7|-|TRBD2
CASRNSGRASYEQYF
TGTGCCAGCAGGAATAGCGGGAGGGCCTCCTACGAGCAGTACTTC
>TRBV2|TRBJ2-5|-|-
CASSAIETQYF
TGTGCCAGCAGTGCTATTGAGACCCAGTACTTC
>TRBV11-3|TRBJ2-7|-|TRBD2
CASSWGGTSGRYEQYF
TGTGCCAGCAGCTGGGGGGGGACTAGCGGGAGATACGAGCAGTACTTC
>TRBV5-1|TRBJ2-1|-|TRBD2
CASSPFFTSGRSYNEQFF
TGCGCCAGCAGCCCTTTTTTTACTAGCGGGCGGTCCTACAATGAGCAGTTCTTC
>TRBV7-8|TRBJ2-5|-|-
CASSLALAQETQYF
TGTGCCAGCAGCTTAGCCCTAGCCCAAGAGACCCAGTACTTC